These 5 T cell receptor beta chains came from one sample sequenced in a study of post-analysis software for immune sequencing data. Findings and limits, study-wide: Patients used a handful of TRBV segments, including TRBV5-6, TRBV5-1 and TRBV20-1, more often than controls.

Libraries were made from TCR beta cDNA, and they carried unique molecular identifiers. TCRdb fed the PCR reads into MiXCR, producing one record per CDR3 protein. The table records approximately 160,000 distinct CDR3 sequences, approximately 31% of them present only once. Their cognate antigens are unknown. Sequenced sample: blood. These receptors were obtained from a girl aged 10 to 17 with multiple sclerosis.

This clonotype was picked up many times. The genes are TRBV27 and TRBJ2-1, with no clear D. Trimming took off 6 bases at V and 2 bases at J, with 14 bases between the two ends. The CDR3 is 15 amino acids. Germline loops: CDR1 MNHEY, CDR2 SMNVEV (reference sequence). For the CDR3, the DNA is TGTGCCAGCAGCTTAACTCCTACCGCCTACAATGAGCAGTTCTTC. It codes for CASSLTPTAYNEQFF.

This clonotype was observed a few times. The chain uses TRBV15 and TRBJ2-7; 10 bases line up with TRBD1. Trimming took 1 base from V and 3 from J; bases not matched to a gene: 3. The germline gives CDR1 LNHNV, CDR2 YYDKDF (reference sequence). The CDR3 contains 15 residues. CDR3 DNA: TGTGCCACCAGCAGAGGAGGGACAGGGGACTACGAGCAGTACTTC. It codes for CATSRGGTGDYEQYF.

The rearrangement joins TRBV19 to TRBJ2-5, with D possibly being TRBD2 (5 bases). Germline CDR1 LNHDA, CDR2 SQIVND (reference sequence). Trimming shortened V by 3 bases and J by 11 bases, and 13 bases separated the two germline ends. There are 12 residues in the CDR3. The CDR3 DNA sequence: TGTGCCAGTAGTATGACTAACGGGGAGCAGTACTTC. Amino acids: CASSMTNGEQYF.

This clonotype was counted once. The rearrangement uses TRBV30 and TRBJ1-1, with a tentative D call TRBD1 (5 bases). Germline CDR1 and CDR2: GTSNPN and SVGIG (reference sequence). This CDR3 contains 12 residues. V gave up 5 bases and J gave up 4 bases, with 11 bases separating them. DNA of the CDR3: TGTGCCTGGGGGGGTGTCGGCACTGAAGCTTTCTTT. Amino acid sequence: CAWGGVGTEAFF.

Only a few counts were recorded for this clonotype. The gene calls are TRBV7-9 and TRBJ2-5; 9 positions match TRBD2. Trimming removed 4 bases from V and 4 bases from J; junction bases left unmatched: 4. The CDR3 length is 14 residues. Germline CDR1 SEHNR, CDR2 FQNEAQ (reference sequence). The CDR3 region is CASSYAGGRETQYF. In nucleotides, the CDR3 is TGTGCCAGCAGCTACGCGGGGGGGAGAGAGACCCAGTACTTC.